These 25 T cell receptor beta chains originate from one sample sequenced in a study of OX40 agonist ivuxolimab in advanced cancers. Data came from immunoSEQ multiplex PCR; TCRdb stores just in-frame clones and leaves some out. Of approximately 30,000 clones in the sample, about nine tenths were seen once. The source material was CD4+ or CD8+ T cells sorted from blood, sampled in a trial of the OX40 agonist ivuxolimab. The origin of the receptors is an adult with an advanced solid tumor such as melanoma, head and neck, liver or kidney cancer.

The V and J genes are TRBV11-3 and TRBJ1-1; the D gene is possibly TRBD1 (6 bases). V dropped 5 bases and J dropped 7 bases, with 20 bases sitting between them. The CDR3 is 15 residues long. From germline, CDR1 is SGHNT and CDR2 YENEEA. The CDR3 sequence is CASSIGGAVESEAFF. The CDR3, as DNA: TGTGCCAGCAGCATAGGGGGGGCAGTAGAAAGTGAAGCTTTCTTT.

The rearrangement joins TRBV28 to TRBJ2-2; D remains ambiguous. The germline V and J ends were trimmed by 4 bases and 0 bases, with 12 bases remaining between them. Looked up from germline, CDR1 is MDHEN and CDR2 is SYDVKM. The CDR3 length is 16 residues. CDR3 coding DNA: TGTGCCAGCAGTTCGACCCTCTATGCGAACACCGGGGAGCTGTTTTTT. Protein sequence: CASSSTLYANTGELFF.

The CDR3 here is CASSFSLAGLSYEQYF. CDR3 nucleotide sequence: TGTGCCAGCAGTTTTTCGCTAGCGGGCCTCTCCTACGAGCAGTACTTC. This chain connects TRBV27 to TRBJ2-7, with 8 bases that match TRBD2. Germline CDR1 MNHEY, CDR2 SMNVEV (reference sequence). The CDR3 is 16 residues long. Trimming took 3 bases from V and 0 from J; bases not matched to a gene: 7.

This clone was seen a handful of times. This chain links TRBV7-6 with TRBJ1-1; no firm D call. The V end was cut by 2 bases, the J end by 0 bases, with 4 bases between. The germline CDR1 and CDR2 sequences are SGHVS and FNYEAQ. This CDR3 contains 13 residues. CDR3 coding DNA: TGTGCCAGCAGCTTAAAGGTGAACACTGAAGCTTTCTTT. Its protein is CASSLKVNTEAFF.

This rearrangement joins TRBV15 to TRBJ2-2; 13 bases agree with TRBD2. In germline, CDR1 is LNHNV, CDR2 YYDKDF (reference sequence). The CDR3 totals 17 residues. J gave up 3 bases and V 8 bases, and 9 bases lay outside the gene matches. The DNA for the CDR3 is TGTGCCACCTCGGGACTAGCGGGAATTTATTACACCGGGGAGCTGTTTTTT. Residues: CATSGLAGIYYTGELFF.

This clone is judged medium-sized. The chain uses TRBV5-6 and TRBJ1-2; D call uncertain. The CDR3 has 14 amino acids. CDR1 is SGHDT and CDR2 is YYEEEE in the germline V gene. The V end was cut by 4 bases, the J end by 4 bases, with 14 bases between. Here the CDR3 DNA reads TGTGCCAGCAGCAGCGACAAGGGATTCTATGGCTACACCTTC. This encodes CASSSDKGFYGYTF.

This chain joins TRBV4-1 and TRBJ2-3; no firm D call. The CDR3 is 15 amino acids. Germline assignment: CDR1 MGHRA and CDR2 YSYEKL. Trimming left V 0 bases short and J 4 bases short, with 11 bases between. The DNA for the CDR3 is TGCGCCAGCAGCCAAGAATTCCCCGGACCAGATACGCAGTATTTT. Translated: CASSQEFPGPDTQYF.

This sequence joins TRBV9 and TRBJ2-1; TRBD2 agrees at 11 bases. The ends lost 4 bases at V and 4 bases at J; junction bases unmatched: 10. This CDR3 has 17 amino acids. Germline V lookup: CDR1 SGDLS, CDR2 YYNGEE. CDR3 residues: CASSYPIAGGIYNEQFF. CDR3 nucleotide sequence: TGTGCCAGCAGCTATCCTATAGCGGGAGGGATTTACAATGAGCAGTTCTTC.

The chain couples TRBV27 to TRBJ2-2, with D tentatively TRBD1 (5 bases). The germline V and J ends were trimmed by 5 bases and 5 bases, with 9 bases remaining between them. This CDR3 contains 13 residues. Germline CDR1 and CDR2: MNHEY and SMNVEV (reference sequence). CDR3 sequence reads: CASSLGHTGELFF. The DNA for the CDR3 is TGTGCCAGCAGTCTAGGACATACCGGGGAGCTGTTTTTT.

The rearrangement uses TRBV7-8 and TRBJ2-7; D is unclear. The CDR3 has 11 residues. CDR1 and CDR2 (germline): SGHVS, FQNEAQ. Trimming stripped 5 bases from V and 3 bases from J, with 5 bases between. In DNA, the CDR3 is TGTGCCAGCAGCCCCAGCTACGAGCAGTACTTC. This gives the protein CASSPSYEQYF. Drawing the rest from reference TRBV7-8 and TRBJ2-7, the complete variable domain is GAGVSQSPRYKVAKRGQDVALRCDPISGHVSLFWYQQALGQGPEFLTYFQNEAQLDKSGLPSDRFFAERPEGSVSTLKIQRTQQEDSAVYLCASSPSYEQYFGPGTRLTVT.

This sequence joins TRBV9 and TRBJ2-2; unclear D gene. Germline-derived CDR1 and CDR2 are SGDLS and YYNGEE. Trimming took off 2 bases at V and 5 bases at J, with 19 bases between the two ends. This CDR3 is 17 amino acids long. CDR3 amino acids: CASSVPQSEVGTGELFF. The CDR3 DNA follows: TGTGCCAGCAGCGTCCCGCAGTCGGAAGTAGGTACCGGGGAGCTGTTTTTT.

The rearrangement joins TRBV5-8 to TRBJ1-2; 9 bases are shared with TRBD1. The CDR3 totals 16 residues. In germline, CDR1 is SGHTS, CDR2 YDEGEE. V lost 3 bases and J lost 7; bases outside the gene matches: 13. CDR3 in DNA: TGTGCCAGCAGCTGGGCCTGGACAGGGGCACGAGCTGGCTACACCTTC. This codes for CASSWAWTGARAGYTF.

This rearrangement joins TRBV5-1 to TRBJ1-1; 9 nucleotides line up with TRBD1. Germline CDR1 is SGHRS and CDR2 is YFSETQ. V dropped 0 bases and J dropped 4; count of bases not matched to a gene: 4. This CDR3 contains 15 residues. Here the CDR3 reads CASSLGTGDVTEAFF. As DNA, the CDR3 is TGCGCCAGCAGCTTGGGGACAGGGGATGTCACTGAAGCTTTCTTT.

V is TRBV28 and J is TRBJ1-1, with D maybe TRBD1 (5 bases). Trimming stripped 6 bases from V and 4 bases from J, with 12 bases between. The V gene's germline CDR1 is MDHEN and CDR2 SYDVKM. The CDR3 length is 13 residues. The CDR3 nucleotides read TGTGCCAGCAGACCGGGACGGACCACTGAAGCTTTCTTT. Its translation is CASRPGRTTEAFF. Supplemented by reference TRBV28 and TRBJ1-1, the full variable domain reads DVKVTQSSRYLVKRTGEKVFLECVQDMDHENMFWYRQDPGLGLRLIYFSYDVKMKEKGDIPEGYSVSREKKERFSLILESASTNQTSMYLCASRPGRTTEAFFGQGTRLTVV.

In this sample, this clone turned up once. The J gene is TRBJ2-5, the V gene TRBV5-6; the D gene is possibly TRBD2 (6 bases). Trimming cost V 4 bases and J 1 base, with 20 bases left between them. Germline V gives CDR1 SGHDT, CDR2 YYEEEE. This CDR3 region has 17 residues. As DNA, the CDR3 is TGTGCCAGCAGCCTCATAGAGGTAGCGGTCCTCCAAGAGACCCAGTACTTC. Translating gives CASSLIEVAVLQETQYF. Complete variable domain (other parts from reference TRBV5-6 and TRBJ2-5): DAGVTQSPTHLIKTRGQQVTLRCSPKSGHDTVSWYQQALGQGPQFIFQYYEEEERQRGNFPDRFSGHQFPNYSSELNVNALLLGDSALYLCASSLIEVAVLQETQYFGPGTRLLVL.

The CDR3 DNA is TGCGCCAGCAGTTATAGCGGGAGAAATCCCTACGAGCAGTACTTC. Residues: CASSYSGRNPYEQYF. J is TRBJ2-7 and V is TRBV10-2; 9 positions agree with TRBD2. This CDR3 has 15 residues. V was pared by 5 bases and J by 2 bases, with 7 bases of the junction left unmatched. CDR1 is WSHSY, CDR2 SAAADI, per germline.

The CDR3 sequence is CASSIDFVSNQPQHF. The DNA of the CDR3 is TGTGCCAGTAGTATAGACTTCGTTAGCAATCAGCCCCAGCATTTT. V gene TRBV19 combines with J gene TRBJ1-5, with D uncertain. The CDR3 spans 15 residues. The V gene's germline CDR1 is LNHDA and CDR2 SQIVND (reference sequence). V lost 0 bases and J lost 0, with 6 bases in between.

V usage is TRBV19 and J usage is TRBJ1-5; possibly TRBD1 for D (6 bases). The CDR3 is 13 amino acids. V shed 6 bases and J shed 14 bases, with 20 bases lying between them. Germline V gene lookup returns CDR1 LNHDA and CDR2 SQIVND (reference sequence). CDR3 region: CASRGAGGFEEHF. CDR3 nucleotides: TGTGCCAGTAGGGGCGCGGGGGGCTTTGAGGAGCATTTT.

The rearrangement joins TRBV5-6 to TRBJ2-7, with 9 bases lining up with TRBD2. Germline CDR1 reads SGHDT; CDR2 reads YYEEEE. The CDR3 spans 15 residues. The trim removed 2 bases at V and 0 bases at J, leaving 3 bases unmatched. The chain's CDR3 is CASSFRTSDSYEQYF. The DNA for the CDR3 is TGTGCCAGCAGCTTCCGGACTAGCGACTCCTACGAGCAGTACTTC.

This clone was seen a single time. The J gene is TRBJ2-5, the V gene TRBV7-8; 14 bases map to TRBD2. This CDR3 is built from 16 residues. Germline V gene lookup returns CDR1 SGHVS and CDR2 FQNEAQ. V dropped 5 bases and J dropped 4; count of bases not matched to a gene: 6. CDR3 sequence reads: CASSRRLAGGGETQYF. The CDR3 DNA sequence: TGTGCCAGCAGCCGTCGACTAGCGGGAGGGGGAGAGACCCAGTACTTC.

This chain connects TRBV28 to TRBJ2-1, with D possibly TRBD1 on 8 matching bases. The V gene's germline CDR1 is MDHEN and CDR2 SYDVKM. CDR3 length equals 16 residues. V dropped 2 bases and J dropped 5 bases, with 16 bases sitting between them. CDR3 protein: CASSLGTGLGDNEQFF. The CDR3 DNA sequence: TGTGCCAGCAGTTTAGGGACAGGACTAGGGGACAATGAGCAGTTCTTC.

This chain links TRBV7-2 with TRBJ2-1; 8 nucleotides agree with TRBD2. CDR1 and CDR2 (germline): SGHTA, FQGNSA. The length of the CDR3 is 16 residues. V lost 3 bases and J lost 0; bases outside the gene matches: 4. The CDR3: CASSFRGLVSYNEQFF. DNA for the CDR3: TGTGCCAGCAGCTTTCGGGGACTAGTCTCCTACAATGAGCAGTTCTTC.

CDR3 amino acids: CASRPAGVNLEAFF. The CDR3 coding sequence is TGTGCCAGCAGGCCTGCCGGGGTTAATCTTGAAGCTTTCTTT. The chain links TRBV6-5 to TRBJ1-1; D uncertain. The germline V and J ends were trimmed by 6 bases and 7 bases, with 18 bases remaining between them. The CDR3 length is 14 residues. The V gene's germline CDR1 is MNHEY and CDR2 SVGAGI.

This chain uses TRBV7-9 with TRBJ2-2; no clear D. Germline values: CDR1 SEHNR, CDR2 FQNEAQ (reference sequence). V was cut by 0 bases and J by 10 bases, with 0 bases left in between. The CDR3 has 10 residues. CDR3 loop: CASSLAELFF. The DNA of the CDR3 is TGTGCCAGCAGCTTAGCGGAGCTGTTTTTT.

The V call is TRBV15, the J call TRBJ1-1; D is perhaps TRBD1 (5 bases). V shed 0 bases and J shed 1 base, with 12 bases lying between them. Germline CDR1 LNHNV, CDR2 YYDKDF (reference sequence). CDR3 size: 16 residues. The CDR3 nucleotides are TGTGCCACCAGCAGAGATAGGGGACGTAGGAACACTGAAGCTTTCTTT. Its protein is CATSRDRGRRNTEAFF.